This is a list of T cell receptor beta chains from one sample in a study of graft-versus-host responses after intestinal transplantation. Here immunoSEQ multiplex PCR was the method, and the copy in TCRdb shows in-frame clones only, minus some. The data hold some 86,000 clones, with 90% to 95% observed a single time. Their specific antigens are unknown. This sample comprised unstimulated CD8+ T cells sorted from spleen or lymph node cells, obtained before intestinal transplant. The receptor source for this set is a human donor who received an intestinal transplant. Each CDR3 is given with its conserved first and last residue. D genes are given only for firm matches. A row's size may be missing; if present it is once, few, many or a size class.

abundance: NA
len: 17
d_gene: NA
j_gene: TRBJ2-7
v_gene: TRBV4-1
CDR3aa: CASSQDGVGGLSYEQYF
CDR3nt: TGCGCCAGCAGCCAAGATGGAGTCGGGGGCCTCTCCTACGAGCAGTACTTC

abundance: NA
len: 13
d_gene: NA
j_gene: TRBJ2-2
v_gene: TRBV6-5
CDR3aa: CASSGDVGGELFF
CDR3nt: TGTGCCAGCAGCGGGGATGTGGGCGGGGAGCTGTTTTTT

abundance: NA
len: 13
d_gene: NA
j_gene: TRBJ2-7
v_gene: TRBV13
CDR3aa: CASSGGETYEQYF
CDR3nt: TGTGCCAGCAGCGGAGGGGAGACATACGAGCAGTACTTC

abundance: once
len: 15
d_gene: NA
j_gene: TRBJ2-7
v_gene: TRBV2
CDR3aa: CASSEGKTFFYEQYF
CDR3nt: TGTGCCAGCAGTGAAGGAAAAACTTTCTTCTACGAGCAGTACTTC

abundance: NA
len: 18
d_gene: TRBD1
j_gene: TRBJ1-1
v_gene: TRBV4-1
CDR3aa: CASSPTRAGGPLGTEAFF
CDR3nt: TGCGCCAGCAGCCCGACAAGGGCAGGGGGCCCGTTAGGCACTGAAGCTTTCTTT

abundance: NA
len: 16
d_gene: NA
j_gene: TRBJ2-3
v_gene: TRBV2
CDR3aa: CASSETPGVRTDTQYF
CDR3nt: TGTGCCAGCAGTGAAACCCCAGGGGTTAGAACAGATACGCAGTATTTT

abundance: NA
len: 14
d_gene: NA
j_gene: TRBJ1-4
v_gene: TRBV5-6
CDR3aa: CASSLVEGNEKLFF
CDR3nt: TGTGCCAGCAGCTTGGTTGAGGGGAATGAAAAACTGTTTTTT

abundance: few
len: 12
d_gene: NA
j_gene: TRBJ2-2
v_gene: TRBV9
CDR3aa: CASSGDTGELFF
CDR3nt: TGTGCCAGCAGCGGAGACACCGGGGAGCTGTTTTTT

abundance: NA
len: 16
d_gene: NA
j_gene: TRBJ1-2
v_gene: TRBV5-6
CDR3aa: CASSLAGATGVYGYTF
CDR3nt: TGTGCCAGCAGCTTGGCCGGGGCGACGGGAGTCTATGGCTACACCTTC

abundance: NA
len: 14
d_gene: NA
j_gene: TRBJ1-1
v_gene: TRBV6-5
CDR3aa: CASSNRVQNLEAFF
CDR3nt: TGTGCCAGCAGTAATCGGGTCCAAAACCTTGAAGCTTTCTTT

abundance: NA
len: 15
d_gene: NA
j_gene: TRBJ2-1
v_gene: TRBV9
CDR3aa: CASSVSDGGRNEQFF
CDR3nt: TGTGCCAGCAGCGTAAGCGATGGGGGGCGAAATGAGCAGTTCTTC

abundance: NA
len: 13
d_gene: NA
j_gene: TRBJ2-5
v_gene: TRBV9
CDR3aa: CASSVDLQETQYF
CDR3nt: TGTGCCAGCAGCGTAGATCTTCAAGAGACCCAGTACTTC

abundance: NA
len: 14
d_gene: NA
j_gene: TRBJ2-1
v_gene: TRBV4-2
CDR3aa: CASSQEGTHNEQFF
CDR3nt: TGTGCCAGCAGCCAAGAAGGGACTCACAATGAGCAGTTCTTC

abundance: NA
len: 17
d_gene: TRBD2
j_gene: TRBJ2-7
v_gene: TRBV19
CDR3aa: CASSMSVGTMSSYEQYF
CDR3nt: TGTGCCAGTAGTATGAGTGTCGGGACTATGAGCTCCTACGAGCAGTACTTC

abundance: NA
len: 13
d_gene: NA
j_gene: TRBJ1-1
v_gene: TRBV7-6
CDR3aa: CASSSSSRLKAFF
CDR3nt: TGTGCCAGCAGCTCAAGTAGTAGACTCAAAGCTTTCTTT

abundance: NA
len: 16
d_gene: NA
j_gene: TRBJ1-4
v_gene: TRBV11-2
CDR3aa: CASSPSNQHVEEKLFF
CDR3nt: TGTGCCAGCAGCCCCTCAAACCAGCATGTAGAGGAAAAACTGTTTTTT

abundance: NA
len: 12
d_gene: NA
j_gene: TRBJ2-1
v_gene: TRBV11-2
CDR3aa: CASSLFSETQFF
CDR3nt: TGTGCCAGCAGCTTATTCTCGGAGACGCAGTTCTTC

abundance: NA
len: 11
d_gene: TRBD1
j_gene: TRBJ2-5
v_gene: TRBV11-2
CDR3aa: CASSHWTGDHF
CDR3nt: TGTGCCAGCAGCCACTGGACAGGGGACCACTTC

abundance: NA
len: 16
d_gene: NA
j_gene: TRBJ1-6
v_gene: TRBV6-6
CDR3aa: CASSYTGISYNSPLHF
CDR3nt: TGTGCCAGCAGTTACACAGGCATCTCCTATAATTCACCCCTCCACTTT

abundance: NA
len: 10
d_gene: NA
j_gene: TRBJ2-7
v_gene: TRBV11-2
CDR3aa: CASTGREQYF
CDR3nt: TGTGCCAGCACAGGTCGCGAGCAGTACTTC

abundance: once
len: 11
d_gene: NA
j_gene: TRBJ2-7
v_gene: TRBV6-1
CDR3aa: CASRDHYEQYF
CDR3nt: TGTGCCAGCCGGGATCACTACGAGCAGTACTTC

abundance: NA
len: 13
d_gene: NA
j_gene: TRBJ1-6
v_gene: TRBV6-4
CDR3aa: CASSTYMGSPLHF
CDR3nt: TGTGCCAGCTCAACCTACATGGGTTCACCCCTCCACTTT

abundance: few
len: 15
d_gene: NA
j_gene: TRBJ1-1
v_gene: TRBV6-5
CDR3aa: CASSYSIEGTPEAFF
CDR3nt: TGTGCCAGCAGTTACTCTATAGAGGGGACCCCTGAAGCTTTCTTT

abundance: NA
len: 14
d_gene: NA
j_gene: TRBJ1-5
v_gene: TRBV27
CDR3aa: CASSFGGDNQPQHF
CDR3nt: TGTGCCAGCAGTTTTGGAGGGGACAATCAGCCCCAGCATTTT

abundance: NA
len: 15
d_gene: NA
j_gene: TRBJ1-2
v_gene: TRBV6-1
CDR3aa: CASSSPQDANYGYTF
CDR3nt: TGTGCCAGCAGTTCCCCACAGGATGCTAACTATGGCTACACCTTC

abundance: NA
len: 14
d_gene: NA
j_gene: TRBJ1-5
v_gene: TRBV4-1
CDR3aa: CASSPRLWDQPQHF
CDR3nt: TGCGCCAGCAGCCCCCGACTCTGGGACCAGCCCCAGCATTTT

abundance: once
len: 13
d_gene: TRBD1
j_gene: TRBJ2-5
v_gene: TRBV29-1
CDR3aa: CSVKDRLGETQYF
CDR3nt: TGCAGCGTGAAGGACAGGCTGGGGGAGACCCAGTACTTC

abundance: NA
len: 15
d_gene: NA
j_gene: TRBJ1-1
v_gene: TRBV5-4
CDR3aa: CASSTLTVANTEAFF
CDR3nt: TGTGCCAGCAGCACCTTGACAGTTGCGAACACTGAAGCTTTCTTT

abundance: NA
len: 14
d_gene: NA
j_gene: TRBJ2-2
v_gene: TRBV7-9
CDR3aa: CASSLAPEAGELFF
CDR3nt: TGTGCCAGCAGCTTAGCCCCAGAGGCCGGGGAGCTGTTTTTT

abundance: NA
len: 17
d_gene: NA
j_gene: TRBJ2-2
v_gene: TRBV5-4
CDR3aa: CASSPKVAGTPQGELFF
CDR3nt: TGTGCCAGCAGCCCGAAGGTTGCGGGTACGCCTCAGGGGGAGCTGTTTTTT

abundance: NA
len: 16
d_gene: TRBD1
j_gene: TRBJ2-1
v_gene: TRBV7-9
CDR3aa: CASSPPGTASYNEQFF
CDR3nt: TGTGCCAGCAGCCCCCCCGGGACAGCGAGTTACAATGAGCAGTTCTTC

abundance: NA
len: 13
d_gene: NA
j_gene: TRBJ1-4
v_gene: TRBV7-9
CDR3aa: CASSLGGLGKLFF
CDR3nt: TGTGCCAGCAGCTTAGGGGGACTCGGCAAACTGTTTTTT

abundance: NA
len: 18
d_gene: TRBD1
j_gene: TRBJ1-4
v_gene: TRBV6-1
CDR3aa: CASSEEGTGGGDNEKLFF
CDR3nt: TGTGCCAGCAGTGAAGAAGGGACAGGGGGCGGTGACAATGAAAAACTGTTTTTT

abundance: NA
len: 13
d_gene: NA
j_gene: TRBJ1-2
v_gene: TRBV7-2
CDR3aa: CASSFPEFYGYTF
CDR3nt: TGTGCCAGCAGCTTCCCGGAATTCTATGGCTACACCTTC

abundance: NA
len: 14
d_gene: NA
j_gene: TRBJ2-3
v_gene: TRBV10-2
CDR3aa: CASSELGVPDTQYF
CDR3nt: TGCGCCAGCAGTGAGTTGGGCGTCCCAGATACGCAGTATTTT

abundance: NA
len: 17
d_gene: NA
j_gene: TRBJ2-7
v_gene: TRBV5-6
CDR3aa: CASSLNYGDLRSYEQYF
CDR3nt: TGTGCCAGCAGCTTAAATTACGGGGACCTACGTTCCTACGAGCAGTACTTC

abundance: once
len: 11
d_gene: NA
j_gene: TRBJ2-5
v_gene: TRBV29-1
CDR3aa: CSVAVAETQYF
CDR3nt: TGCAGCGTTGCCGTGGCGGAGACCCAGTACTTC

abundance: NA
len: 14
d_gene: NA
j_gene: TRBJ1-2
v_gene: TRBV5-4
CDR3aa: CASSLHGGGYGYTF
CDR3nt: TGTGCCAGCAGCCTCCACGGGGGCGGATATGGCTACACCTTC

abundance: NA
len: 13
d_gene: NA
j_gene: TRBJ2-7
v_gene: TRBV6-1
CDR3aa: CASRPDVTYEQYF
CDR3nt: TGTGCCAGCAGACCGGACGTAACCTACGAGCAGTACTTC

abundance: NA
len: 14
d_gene: NA
j_gene: TRBJ2-7
v_gene: TRBV5-6
CDR3aa: CASSLPPPAYEQYF
CDR3nt: TGTGCCAGCAGCTTGCCCCCCCCTGCCTACGAGCAGTACTTC

abundance: NA
len: 14
d_gene: NA
j_gene: TRBJ1-1
v_gene: TRBV14
CDR3aa: CASSQLQVNTEAFF
CDR3nt: TGTGCCAGCAGCCAATTACAAGTGAACACTGAAGCTTTCTTT

abundance: NA
len: 11
d_gene: NA
j_gene: TRBJ1-1
v_gene: TRBV7-2
CDR3aa: CASSLLGEAFF
CDR3nt: TGTGCCAGCAGCTTACTAGGAGAAGCTTTCTTT

abundance: NA
len: 14
d_gene: NA
j_gene: TRBJ2-7
v_gene: TRBV6-6
CDR3aa: CASSYSAGSYEQYF
CDR3nt: TGTGCCAGCAGTTACTCGGCAGGCTCCTACGAGCAGTACTTC

abundance: once
len: 14
d_gene: NA
j_gene: TRBJ2-7
v_gene: TRBV15
CDR3aa: CATSRVDRSYEQYF
CDR3nt: TGTGCCACCAGCAGAGTTGACAGATCATACGAGCAGTACTTC

abundance: once
len: 15
d_gene: NA
j_gene: TRBJ2-1
v_gene: TRBV5-1
CDR3aa: CASSLYWGVRNEQFF
CDR3nt: TGCGCCAGCAGCTTGTATTGGGGGGTAAGGAATGAGCAGTTCTTC

abundance: NA
len: 16
d_gene: NA
j_gene: TRBJ2-3
v_gene: TRBV13
CDR3aa: CASSLGVGTQRDTQYF
CDR3nt: TGTGCCAGCAGCTTAGGCGTTGGGACTCAGAGGGATACGCAGTATTTT

abundance: NA
len: 15
d_gene: TRBD2
j_gene: TRBJ2-3
v_gene: TRBV10-2
CDR3aa: CASSVTSGGADTQYF
CDR3nt: TGCGCCAGCAGTGTCACTAGCGGGGGGGCAGATACGCAGTATTTT

abundance: NA
len: 15
d_gene: TRBD1
j_gene: TRBJ2-5
v_gene: TRBV9
CDR3aa: CASSVAGTGQETQYF
CDR3nt: TGTGCCAGCAGCGTAGCCGGGACAGGCCAAGAGACCCAGTACTTC

abundance: NA
len: 16
d_gene: NA
j_gene: TRBJ2-7
v_gene: TRBV7-9
CDR3aa: CASSSTRRQAFYEQYF
CDR3nt: TGTGCCAGCAGTTCGACCCGCAGACAGGCTTTCTACGAGCAGTACTTC

abundance: NA
len: 15
d_gene: NA
j_gene: TRBJ2-5
v_gene: TRBV27
CDR3aa: CASSPSNTDQETQYF
CDR3nt: TGTGCCAGCAGTCCCTCGAACACCGACCAAGAGACCCAGTACTTC

abundance: once
len: 11
d_gene: NA
j_gene: TRBJ2-1
v_gene: TRBV27
CDR3aa: CASELYNEQFF
CDR3nt: TGTGCCAGCGAGCTCTACAATGAGCAGTTCTTC

abundance: NA
len: 13
d_gene: NA
j_gene: TRBJ2-1
v_gene: TRBV13
CDR3aa: CASSGVGDNEQFF
CDR3nt: TGTGCCAGCAGCGGGGTCGGGGACAATGAGCAGTTCTTC

abundance: NA
len: 16
d_gene: TRBD2
j_gene: TRBJ2-5
v_gene: TRBV2
CDR3aa: CASSEETSGSLETQYF
CDR3nt: TGTGCCAGCAGTGAGGAGACTAGCGGGAGTCTCGAGACCCAGTACTTC

abundance: NA
len: 14
d_gene: TRBD2
j_gene: TRBJ2-7
v_gene: TRBV4-1
CDR3aa: CASSQLAGAYEQYF
CDR3nt: TGCGCCAGCAGCCAACTAGCGGGAGCCTACGAGCAGTACTTC

abundance: NA
len: 15
d_gene: TRBD2
j_gene: TRBJ2-3
v_gene: TRBV2
CDR3aa: CASRSSGAGTDTQYF
CDR3nt: TGTGCCAGCAGGAGTAGCGGGGCGGGCACAGATACGCAGTATTTT

abundance: NA
len: 13
d_gene: TRBD2
j_gene: TRBJ2-5
v_gene: TRBV4-1
CDR3aa: CASRDEGLGTQYF
CDR3nt: TGCGCCAGCCGCGACGAGGGACTAGGGACCCAGTACTTC

abundance: NA
len: 14
d_gene: TRBD1
j_gene: TRBJ2-7
v_gene: TRBV13
CDR3aa: CASSLTGEGYEQYF
CDR3nt: TGTGCCAGCAGCTTAACAGGGGAAGGCTACGAGCAGTACTTC